This T cell receptor (beta chain) stems from a study of blood T cell repertoires in COVID-19. Study-wide background: Material from acute and convalescent COVID-19 was sourced from the United States, Italy and Spain. In each case, the material was cDNA or gDNA derived from T cells, B-cell-depleted T cells, or PBMCs.

The CDR3 sequence is 14 residues long. CDR1 MRHNA and CDR2 SNTAGT come from the germline V gene. J lost 4 bases, V lost 9 bases, and 12 bases had no gene match. Authors' data handling: Cell counts per sample came from amplifying reference gene primers. Here immunoSEQ multiplex PCR was the method, and the copy in TCRdb shows in-frame clones only, minus some. The V and J calls and clone size come from that table; D and trimming were worked out from the DNA. The data contain tens of thousands of clones, 80% to 95% of them singletons. Specimen: peripheral blood. The TCR sequence derives from a man aged 50 to 59 with active COVID-19. V gene TRBV6-4 combines with J gene TRBJ2-7, with 7 nucleotides matching TRBD1. The CDR3 nucleotides read TGTGCCAGTCCTGACAGGGCTATCCTGTACGAGCAGTACTTC. Its translation: CASPDRAILYEQYF.